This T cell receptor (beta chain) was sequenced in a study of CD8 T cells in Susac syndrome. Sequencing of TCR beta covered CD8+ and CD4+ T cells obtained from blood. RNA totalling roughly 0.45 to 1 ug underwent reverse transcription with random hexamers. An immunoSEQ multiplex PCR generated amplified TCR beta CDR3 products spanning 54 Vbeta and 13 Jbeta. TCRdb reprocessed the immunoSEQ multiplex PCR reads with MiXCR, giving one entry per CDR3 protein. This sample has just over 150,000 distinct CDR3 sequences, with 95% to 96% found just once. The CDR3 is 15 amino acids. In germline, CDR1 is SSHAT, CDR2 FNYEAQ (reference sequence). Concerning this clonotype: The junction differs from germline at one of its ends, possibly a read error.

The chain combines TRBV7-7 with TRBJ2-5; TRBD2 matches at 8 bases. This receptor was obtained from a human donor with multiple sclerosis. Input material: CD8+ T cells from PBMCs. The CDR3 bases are TGTGCTAGCAGCTTGTCTCTAGCGGGTAGGGAGACCCAGTACTTC. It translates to CASSLSLAGRETQYF.